Listed below are T cell receptor beta chains from one sample, sequenced in a study of T cell responses to AZD1222 COVID-19 vaccine. TCRdb's table, derived via immunoSEQ multiplex PCR, lists solely in-frame clones and lacks some. The sample records around 83,000 clones, about 88% being singletons. Here the sequenced sample was peripheral blood, taken on day 0 of AZD1222 vaccination. Receptors were obtained from an adult in good health. The CDR3 runs from the conserved cysteine through the conserved F or W. Fields, in order: clone size, D gene, V gene, J gene, CDR3 protein, CDR3 DNA. D genes are given only for firm matches. Only part of the rows carry a size: once, few, many, or a class if the clone is expanded.

>few|.|TRBV7-2|TRBJ1-1
CASSLRADGTEAFF
TGTGCCAGCAGCTTAAGGGCAGACGGGACTGAAGCTTTCTTT
>.|.|TRBV25-1|TRBJ1-1
CASSEPNRDEAFF
TGTGCCAGCAGTGAGCCCAACAGGGACGAAGCTTTCTTT
>.|TRBD2|TRBV3-1/TRBV3-2|TRBJ2-3
CASSQDQTGGPRNTQYF
TGTGCCAGCAGCCAAGATCAAACGGGAGGGCCCAGGAATACGCAGTATTTT
>.|.|TRBV4-1|TRBJ1-2
CASSQDEGLGYGYTF
TGCGCCAGCAGCCAAGATGAGGGTCTCGGCTATGGCTACACCTTC
>.|TRBD2|TRBV6-2/TRBV6-3|TRBJ2-3
CASSSAGAGTDTQYF
TGTGCCAGCAGTTCGGCGGGAGCCGGAACAGATACGCAGTATTTT
>.|TRBD2|TRBV7-2|TRBJ2-1
CASSLEAGGYNEQFF
TGTGCCAGCAGCTTAGAAGCGGGGGGCTACAATGAGCAGTTCTTC
>.|.|TRBV7-9|TRBJ1-2
CASSPPTVPYGYTF
TGTGCCAGCAGCCCACCGACAGTTCCCTATGGCTACACCTTC
>.|.|TRBV5-4|TRBJ2-1
CASSLDSATYNEQFF
TGTGCCAGCAGCTTGGATAGCGCCACCTACAATGAGCAGTTCTTC
>.|.|TRBV7-2|TRBJ1-4
CASTLRGANEKLFF
TGTGCCAGCACTCTGAGGGGGGCTAATGAAAAACTGTTTTTT
>.|.|TRBV6-5|TRBJ1-1
CASSYSIGELEAFF
TGTGCCAGCAGTTACTCGATCGGGGAACTTGAAGCTTTCTTT
>.|TRBD2|TRBV4-1|TRBJ2-3
CASSLLWGSGDADTQYF
TGCGCCAGCAGCCTTTTGTGGGGTAGCGGGGACGCAGATACGCAGTATTTT
>.|.|TRBV7-2|TRBJ2-5
CASSPNGAVQETQYF
TGTGCCAGCAGCCCTAACGGGGCAGTCCAAGAGACCCAGTACTTC
>.|.|TRBV12-5|TRBJ2-2
CASGLTGELFF
TGTGCTAGTGGTTTAACCGGGGAGCTGTTTTTT
>.|TRBD1|TRBV7-6|TRBJ2-3
CASSRGQWTDTQYF
TGTGCCAGCAGCCGGGGACAGTGGACAGATACGCAGTATTTT
>once|TRBD2|TRBV11-2|TRBJ2-1
CASSRYSGDSYNEQFF
TGTGCCAGCAGCCGGTACAGCGGGGACTCCTACAATGAGCAGTTCTTC
>.|.|TRBV19|TRBJ1-1
CASSSVVNTEAFF
TGTGCCAGTAGTAGTGTGGTGAACACTGAAGCTTTCTTT
>.|.|TRBV6-4|TRBJ1-2
CASSDSKSGEVGYGYTF
TGTGCCAGCAGTGACTCGAAGTCGGGGGAAGTGGGTTATGGCTACACCTTC
>.|.|TRBV5-6|TRBJ1-3
CASSLRGASGNTIYF
TGTGCCAGCAGCTTGAGGGGGGCCTCTGGAAACACCATATATTTT
>.|.|TRBV28|TRBJ2-3
CASLPGSTDTQYF
TGTGCCAGCCTCCCCGGGAGCACAGATACGCAGTATTTT
>.|TRBD2|TRBV10-2|TRBJ2-7
CASRPGTSGDEQYF
TGCGCCAGCAGACCAGGGACTAGCGGGGACGAGCAGTACTTC
>once|TRBD1|TRBV4-2|TRBJ2-5
CASSQHPGQGGETQYF
TGTGCCAGCAGCCAACACCCGGGACAGGGGGGAGAGACCCAGTACTTC
>.|.|TRBV5-1|TRBJ2-7
CASSLFGFSGHEQYF
TGCGCCAGCAGCTTGTTTGGCTTTTCAGGGCACGAGCAGTACTTC
>.|.|TRBV11-2|TRBJ2-4
CASSLRKDIQYF
TGTGCCAGCAGCCTTCGGAAGGACATTCAGTACTTC
>.|.|TRBV4-3|TRBJ2-1
CASSQGSGPYNEQFF
TGCGCCAGCAGCCAAGGATCAGGGCCCTACAATGAGCAGTTCTTC
>.|TRBD1|TRBV7-9|TRBJ2-1
CASSRRQGDDEQFF
TGTGCCAGCAGCCGTCGACAGGGGGATGATGAGCAGTTCTTC
>few|TRBD2|TRBV4-2|TRBJ2-3
CASSHGTSGGTDTQYF
TGTGCCAGCAGCCATGGGACTAGCGGGGGCACAGATACGCAGTATTTT
>.|.|TRBV28|TRBJ1-1
CASGRGEAFF
TGTGCCAGCGGCCGGGGTGAAGCTTTCTTT
>.|TRBD1|TRBV7-9|TRBJ1-1
CASSLDRVSTEAFF
TGTGCCAGCAGCCTGGACAGGGTATCAACTGAAGCTTTCTTT
>.|.|TRBV19|TRBJ2-2
CASSIDGDPRGDTGELFF
TGTGCCAGTAGTATAGATGGGGACCCAAGGGGGGACACCGGGGAGCTGTTTTTT
>.|.|TRBV6-6|TRBJ2-3
CASAPGADTQYF
TGTGCCAGCGCCCCAGGGGCAGATACGCAGTATTTT
>.|.|TRBV12-3/TRBV12-4|TRBJ1-2
CASSGAGYTF
TGTGCCAGCAGCGGAGCTGGCTACACCTTC
>.|.|TRBV6-1|TRBJ1-6
CASSEWGNSPLHF
TGTGCCAGCAGTGAATGGGGGAATTCACCCCTCCACTTT
>.|TRBD1|TRBV5-4|TRBJ2-1
CASSPGQEMSYNEQFF
TGTGCCAGCAGCCCGGGACAGGAGATGTCCTACAATGAGCAGTTCTTC
>.|.|TRBV7-9|TRBJ1-5
CASSLAGSQPQHF
TGTGCCAGCAGCTTAGCGGGGAGTCAGCCCCAGCATTTT
>.|.|TRBV11-2|TRBJ2-3
CASTLRVGFDTQYF
TGTGCCAGCACCCTCCGCGTAGGTTTTGATACGCAGTATTTT
>.|.|TRBV6-4|TRBJ2-2
CASSDGAFTGELFF
TGTGCCAGCAGTGACGGTGCATTTACCGGGGAGCTGTTTTTT
>.|TRBD2|TRBV18|TRBJ2-1
CASLTTSGNYEQFF
TGTGCCAGCTTGACGACTAGCGGGAATTATGAGCAGTTCTTC
>.|TRBD1|TRBV5-1|TRBJ2-2
CASSLYTGGTGELFF
TGCGCCAGCAGCTTGTATACAGGGGGCACCGGGGAGCTGTTTTTT
>.|TRBD1|TRBV4-3|TRBJ1-4
CASSQDVGQGNEKLFF
TGCGCCAGCAGCCAAGATGTGGGACAGGGCAATGAAAAACTGTTTTTT
>.|.|TRBV6-5|TRBJ1-2
CASSLQGSYGYTF
TGTGCCAGCAGCCTACAGGGAAGTTACGGCTACACCTTC
>.|.|TRBV5-1|TRBJ1-5
CASSFQSGAGQPQHF
TGCGCCAGCAGCTTCCAGAGCGGGGCTGGTCAGCCCCAGCATTTT
>.|TRBD1|TRBV9|TRBJ2-3
CASSVEGGQGSDTQYF
TGTGCCAGCAGCGTAGAGGGGGGACAGGGTTCAGATACGCAGTATTTT
>.|TRBD1|TRBV24-1|TRBJ2-1
CATSDVGTGGTYNEQFF
TGTGCCACCAGTGATGTAGGGACAGGTGGGACCTACAATGAGCAGTTCTTC
>.|.|TRBV14|TRBJ2-1
CASSQWGRGGGAYNEQFF
TGTGCCAGCAGCCAATGGGGCCGTGGGGGAGGCGCCTACAATGAGCAGTTCTTC
>once|.|TRBV19|TRBJ1-2
CATHPLTGRGDYGYTF
TGTGCCACCCACCCGCTTACAGGGAGGGGGGACTATGGCTACACCTTC
>once|.|TRBV12-3/TRBV12-4|TRBJ2-3
CASSQGADTQYF
TGTGCCAGCAGCCAAGGGGCAGATACGCAGTATTTT
>.|.|TRBV4-3|TRBJ1-1
CASSQERTGRTEAFF
TGCGCCAGCAGCCAAGAGAGAACGGGTCGCACTGAAGCTTTCTTT
>.|.|TRBV5-5|TRBJ2-7
CASSLERYEQYF
TGTGCCAGCAGTCTTGAGAGGTACGAGCAGTACTTC
>.|TRBD1|TRBV29-1|TRBJ1-5
CSVGWLDRDQPQHF
TGCAGCGTTGGCTGGTTGGACAGGGATCAGCCCCAGCATTTT